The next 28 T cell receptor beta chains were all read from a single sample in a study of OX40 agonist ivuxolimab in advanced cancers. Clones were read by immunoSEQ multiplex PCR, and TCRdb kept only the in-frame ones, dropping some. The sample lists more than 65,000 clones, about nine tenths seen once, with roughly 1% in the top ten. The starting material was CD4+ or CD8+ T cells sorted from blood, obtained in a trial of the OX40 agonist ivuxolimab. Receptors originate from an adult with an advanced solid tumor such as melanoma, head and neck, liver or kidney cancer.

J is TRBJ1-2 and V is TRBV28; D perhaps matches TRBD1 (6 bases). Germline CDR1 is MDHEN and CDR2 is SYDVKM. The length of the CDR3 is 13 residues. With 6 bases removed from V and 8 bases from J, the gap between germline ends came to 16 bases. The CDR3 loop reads CASRQPGEIGYTF. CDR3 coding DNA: TGTGCCAGCAGGCAACCAGGGGAGATAGGCTACACCTTC.

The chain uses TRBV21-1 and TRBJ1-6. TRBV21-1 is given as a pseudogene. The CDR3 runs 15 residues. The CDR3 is CASSSLRLFNSPLHF. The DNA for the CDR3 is TGTGCCAGCAGCTCCCTTCGGCTGTTTAATTCACCCCTCCACTTT.

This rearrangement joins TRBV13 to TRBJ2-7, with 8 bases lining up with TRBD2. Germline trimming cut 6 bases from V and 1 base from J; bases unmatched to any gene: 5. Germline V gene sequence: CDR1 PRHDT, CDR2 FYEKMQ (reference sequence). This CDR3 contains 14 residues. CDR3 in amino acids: CASSRLARSYEQYF. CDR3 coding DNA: TGTGCCAGCAGTCGACTAGCGAGATCCTACGAGCAGTACTTC.

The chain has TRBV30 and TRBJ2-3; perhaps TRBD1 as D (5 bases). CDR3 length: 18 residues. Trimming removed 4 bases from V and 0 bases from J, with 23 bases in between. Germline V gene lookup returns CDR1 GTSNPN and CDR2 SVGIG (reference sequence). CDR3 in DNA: TGTGCCTGGACGCGCCCCCGAACTCGGACATCTAGCACAGATACGCAGTATTTT. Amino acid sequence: CAWTRPRTRTSSTDTQYF. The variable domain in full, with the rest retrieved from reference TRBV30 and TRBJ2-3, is SQTIHQWPATLVQPVGSPLSLECTVEGTSNPNLYWYRQAAGRGLQLLFYSVGIGQISSEVPQNLSASRPQDRQFILSSKKLLLSDSGFYLCAWTRPRTRTSSTDTQYFGPGTRLTVL.

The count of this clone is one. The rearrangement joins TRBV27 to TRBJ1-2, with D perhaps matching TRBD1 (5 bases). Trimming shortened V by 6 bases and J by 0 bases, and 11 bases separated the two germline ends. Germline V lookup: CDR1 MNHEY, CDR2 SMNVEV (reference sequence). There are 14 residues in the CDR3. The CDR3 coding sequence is TGTGCCAGCAGGGCCAGGGCTTCTAACTATGGCTACACCTTC. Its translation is CASRARASNYGYTF.

DNA for the CDR3: TGTGCCAGCAGCTTAGCGGCGGTAAGCTCCTACGAGCAGTACTTC. Translating it yields CASSLAAVSSYEQYF. The chain recombines TRBV11-3 with TRBJ2-7; D is undetermined. The V end was cut by 1 base, the J end by 0 bases, with 10 bases between. The CDR3 runs to 15 residues. Germline-derived CDR1 and CDR2 are SGHNT and YENEEA.

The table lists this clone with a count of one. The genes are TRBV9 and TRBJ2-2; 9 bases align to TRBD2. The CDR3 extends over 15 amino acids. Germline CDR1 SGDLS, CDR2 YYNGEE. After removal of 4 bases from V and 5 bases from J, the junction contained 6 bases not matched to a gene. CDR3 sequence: CASSRSGSGTGELFF. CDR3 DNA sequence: TGTGCCAGCAGCCGTAGCGGGAGTGGGACCGGGGAGCTGTTTTTT.

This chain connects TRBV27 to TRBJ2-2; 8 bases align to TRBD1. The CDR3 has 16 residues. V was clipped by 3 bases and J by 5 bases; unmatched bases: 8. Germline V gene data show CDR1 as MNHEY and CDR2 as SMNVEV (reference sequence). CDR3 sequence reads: CASSFSGQGGTGELFF. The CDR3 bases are TGTGCCAGCAGTTTTTCAGGACAGGGTGGGACCGGGGAGCTGTTTTTT.

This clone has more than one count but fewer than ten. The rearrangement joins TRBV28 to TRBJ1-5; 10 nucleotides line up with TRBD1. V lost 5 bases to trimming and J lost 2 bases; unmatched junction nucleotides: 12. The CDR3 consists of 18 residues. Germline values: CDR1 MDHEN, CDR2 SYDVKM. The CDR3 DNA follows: TGTGCCAGCAGTCATGGACAGGGGGTCCCCAGGGGCAATCAGCCCCAGCATTTT. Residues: CASSHGQGVPRGNQPQHF.

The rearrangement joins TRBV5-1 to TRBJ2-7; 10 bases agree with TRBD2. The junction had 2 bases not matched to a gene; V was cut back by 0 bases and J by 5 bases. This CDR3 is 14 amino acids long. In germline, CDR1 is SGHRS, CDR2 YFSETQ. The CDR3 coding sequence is TGCGCCAGCAGCTTGGAGCGGGAGGGCCACGAGCAGTACTTC. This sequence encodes CASSLEREGHEQYF.

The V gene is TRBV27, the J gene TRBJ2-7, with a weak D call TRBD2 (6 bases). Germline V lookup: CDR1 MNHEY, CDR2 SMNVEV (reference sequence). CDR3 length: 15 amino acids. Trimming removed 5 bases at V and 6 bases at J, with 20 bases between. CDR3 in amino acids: CASSIAGTSRGEQYF. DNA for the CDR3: TGTGCCAGCAGTATTGCCGGGACCTCGCGGGGCGAGCAGTACTTC.

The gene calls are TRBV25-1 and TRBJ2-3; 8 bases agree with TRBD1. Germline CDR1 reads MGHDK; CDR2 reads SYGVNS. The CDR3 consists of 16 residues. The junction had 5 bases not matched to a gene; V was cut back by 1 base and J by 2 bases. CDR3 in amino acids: CASSESQGAPTDTQYF. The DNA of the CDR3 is TGTGCCAGCAGTGAATCGCAGGGGGCCCCCACAGATACGCAGTATTTT.

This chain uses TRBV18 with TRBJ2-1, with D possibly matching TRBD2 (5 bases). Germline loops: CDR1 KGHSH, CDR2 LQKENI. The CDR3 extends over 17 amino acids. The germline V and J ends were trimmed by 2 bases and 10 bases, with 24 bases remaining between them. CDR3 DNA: TGTGCCAGCTCACCAGCGAGTGGCGGTGGAGGTTGGTCCGAGCAGTTCTTC. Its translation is CASSPASGGGGWSEQFF. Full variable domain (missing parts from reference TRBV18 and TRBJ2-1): NAGVMQNPRHLVRRRGQEARLRCSPMKGHSHVYWYRQLPEEGLKFMVYLQKENIIDESGMPKERFSAEFPKEGPSILRIQQVVRGDSAAYFCASSPASGGGGWSEQFFGPGTRLTVL.

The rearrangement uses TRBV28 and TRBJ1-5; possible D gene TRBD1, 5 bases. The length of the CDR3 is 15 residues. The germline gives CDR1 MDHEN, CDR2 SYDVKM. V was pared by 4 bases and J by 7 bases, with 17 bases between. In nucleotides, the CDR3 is TGTGCCAGCAGTTCAGATGCCGTGGGGGGGCAGCCCCAGCATTTT. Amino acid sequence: CASSSDAVGGQPQHF.

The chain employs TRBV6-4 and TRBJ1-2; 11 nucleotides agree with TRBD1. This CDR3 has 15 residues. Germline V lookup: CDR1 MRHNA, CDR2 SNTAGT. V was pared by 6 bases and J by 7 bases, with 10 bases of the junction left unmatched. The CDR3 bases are TGTGCCAGCAGCTTGGGACAGGGGGAGGGTGGTGGCTACACCTTC. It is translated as CASSLGQGEGGGYTF.

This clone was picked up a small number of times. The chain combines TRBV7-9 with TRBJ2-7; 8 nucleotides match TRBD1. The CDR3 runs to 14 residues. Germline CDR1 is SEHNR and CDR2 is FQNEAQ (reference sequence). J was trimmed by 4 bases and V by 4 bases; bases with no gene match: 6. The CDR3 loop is CASSSRDRQYEQYF. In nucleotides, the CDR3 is TGTGCCAGCAGCTCGCGGGACAGGCAGTACGAGCAGTACTTC.

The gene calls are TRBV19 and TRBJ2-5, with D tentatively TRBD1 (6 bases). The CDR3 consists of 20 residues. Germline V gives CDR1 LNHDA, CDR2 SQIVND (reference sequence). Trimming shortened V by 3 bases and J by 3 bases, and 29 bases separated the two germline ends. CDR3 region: CASSMMEADSLHLRKETQYF. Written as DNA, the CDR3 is TGTGCCAGTAGTATGATGGAGGCGGACAGCCTCCACTTGCGGAAAGAGACCCAGTACTTC.

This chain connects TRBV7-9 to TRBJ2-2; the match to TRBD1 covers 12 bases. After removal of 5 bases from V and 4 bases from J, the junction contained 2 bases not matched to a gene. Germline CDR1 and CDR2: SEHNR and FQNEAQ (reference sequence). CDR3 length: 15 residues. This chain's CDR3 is CASSPGQGATGELFF. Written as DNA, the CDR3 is TGTGCCAGCAGCCCGGGACAGGGGGCCACCGGGGAGCTGTTTTTT.

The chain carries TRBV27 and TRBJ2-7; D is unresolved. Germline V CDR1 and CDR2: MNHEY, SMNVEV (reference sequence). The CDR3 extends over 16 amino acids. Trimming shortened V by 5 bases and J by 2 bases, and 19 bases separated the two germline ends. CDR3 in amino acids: CASSEGPSWSTYEQYF. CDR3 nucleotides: TGTGCCAGCAGTGAAGGGCCCAGCTGGTCGACCTACGAGCAGTACTTC.

The CDR3 region has the DNA TGCGCCAGCAGCCCCCCCCGGACTGGCTACAATGAGCAGTTCTTC. Residues: CASSPPRTGYNEQFF. This chain uses TRBV5-1 with TRBJ2-1, with D perhaps TRBD2 (5 bases). The CDR3 length is 15 residues. Trimming removed 4 bases at V and 3 bases at J, with 14 bases between. Germline V gene data show CDR1 as SGHRS and CDR2 as YFSETQ.

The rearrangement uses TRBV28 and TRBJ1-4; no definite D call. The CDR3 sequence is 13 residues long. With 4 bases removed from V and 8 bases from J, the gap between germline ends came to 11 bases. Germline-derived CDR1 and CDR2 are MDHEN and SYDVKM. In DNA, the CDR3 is TGTGCCAGCAGTTACGTATCGGAGGAAAAACTGTTTTTT. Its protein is CASSYVSEEKLFF. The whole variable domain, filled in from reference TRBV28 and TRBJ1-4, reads DVKVTQSSRYLVKRTGEKVFLECVQDMDHENMFWYRQDPGLGLRLIYFSYDVKMKEKGDIPEGYSVSREKKERFSLILESASTNQTSMYLCASSYVSEEKLFFGSGTQLSVL.

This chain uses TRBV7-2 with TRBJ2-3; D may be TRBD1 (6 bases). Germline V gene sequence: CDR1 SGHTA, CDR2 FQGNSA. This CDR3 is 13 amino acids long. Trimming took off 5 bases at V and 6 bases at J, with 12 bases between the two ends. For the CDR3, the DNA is TGTGCCAGCAGCCCCAGGGGTGGGGATACGCAGTATTTT. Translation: CASSPRGGDTQYF.

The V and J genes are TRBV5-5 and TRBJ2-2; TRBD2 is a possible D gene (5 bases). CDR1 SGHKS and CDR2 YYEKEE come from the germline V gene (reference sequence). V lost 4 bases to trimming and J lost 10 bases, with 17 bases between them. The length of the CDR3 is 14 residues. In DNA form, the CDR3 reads TGTGCCAGCAGCATCGGACTGATCGGGGTGGAGCTGTTTTTT. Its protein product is CASSIGLIGVELFF. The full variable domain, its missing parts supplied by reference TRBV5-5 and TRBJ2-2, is DAGVTQSPTHLIKTRGQQVTLRCSPISGHKSVSWYQQVLGQGPQFIFQYYEKEERGRGNFPDRFSARQFPNYSSELNVNALLLGDSALYLCASSIGLIGVELFFGEGSRLTVL.

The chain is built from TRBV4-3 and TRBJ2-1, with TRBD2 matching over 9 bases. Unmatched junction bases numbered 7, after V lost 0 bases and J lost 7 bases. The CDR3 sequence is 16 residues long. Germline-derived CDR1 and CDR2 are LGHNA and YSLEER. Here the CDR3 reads CASSQETASGANEQFF. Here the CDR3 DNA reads TGCGCCAGCAGCCAAGAAACGGCTAGCGGGGCTAATGAGCAGTTCTTC.

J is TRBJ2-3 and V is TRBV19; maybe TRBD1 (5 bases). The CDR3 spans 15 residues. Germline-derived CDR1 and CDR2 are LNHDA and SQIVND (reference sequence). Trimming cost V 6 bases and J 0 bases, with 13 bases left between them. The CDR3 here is CASSPTDVSTDTQYF. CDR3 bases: TGTGCCAGTAGCCCGACAGACGTGAGCACAGATACGCAGTATTTT.

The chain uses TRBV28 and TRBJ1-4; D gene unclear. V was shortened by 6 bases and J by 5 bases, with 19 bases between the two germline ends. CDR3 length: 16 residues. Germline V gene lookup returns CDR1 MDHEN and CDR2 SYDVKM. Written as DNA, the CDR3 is TGTGCCAGCAGGGTGACTACCGGGGAAAAAAATGAAAAACTGTTTTTT. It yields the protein CASRVTTGEKNEKLFF.

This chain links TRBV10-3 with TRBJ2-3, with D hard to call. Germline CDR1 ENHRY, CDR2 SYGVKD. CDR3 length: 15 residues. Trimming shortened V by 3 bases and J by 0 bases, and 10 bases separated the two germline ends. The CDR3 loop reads CAISERTASTDTQYF. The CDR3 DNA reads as TGTGCCATCAGTGAAAGGACGGCCAGCACAGATACGCAGTATTTT.

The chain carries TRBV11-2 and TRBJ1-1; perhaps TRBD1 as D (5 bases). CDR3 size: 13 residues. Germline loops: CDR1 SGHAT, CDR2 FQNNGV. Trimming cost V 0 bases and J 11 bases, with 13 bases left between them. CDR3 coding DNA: TGTGCCAGCAGCTTAGATACAGTGGGACGGGCTTTCTTT. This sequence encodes CASSLDTVGRAFF.